This T cell receptor (beta chain) was found in a study of cytomegalovirus exposure and HLA in healthy donors. Whole-study findings and limits: Some TCR beta chains (around 160 of them) were listed as cytomegalovirus-associated. What a later analysis showed was that several of the most significant clusters appeared linked to common viral pathogens. Researchers reported in a later analysis that a missense DCLRE1C variant was tied to TCR beta V- and J-gene trimming.

PCR amplification relied on 60 Vbeta primers (plus 13 Jbeta primers). The repertoire was sequenced with immunoSEQ multiplex PCR; TCRdb's copy has only in-frame clones and lacks some. This table holds over 100,000 clones, around 60% found once. The germline V gene encodes CDR1 SEHNR and CDR2 FQNEAQ (reference sequence). CDR3 length: 19 amino acids. Trimming removed 0 bases from V and 5 bases from J; junction bases left unmatched: 14. Worth noting for this clone: Its target is not known.

At sampling all donors were nominally healthy, likely with unrecorded immune exposures. The chain uses TRBV7-9 and TRBJ2-1, with 9 bases that match TRBD1. This clonotype originated in a middle-aged man in good health and CMV-seropositive. The sample taken for sequencing was PBMCs. In DNA form, the CDR3 reads TGTGCCAGCAGCTTAGCTAGGGGTTTGGGGACAGGGACCAACAATGAGCAGTTCTTC. It yields the protein CASSLARGLGTGTNNEQFF.